The TCR beta chain under discussion was sequenced for a study of graft-versus-host responses after intestinal transplantation. Study overall: Each patient got anti-thymocyte globulin induction, then tacrolimus and steroids for approximately 3 years. General study findings and limits: Detected in recipient marrow were GvH clones, some of which were first observed in ileum or blood. There was an association between peak levels of circulating GvH clones and early post-transplant HvG declines. The study found high graft-versus-host to host-versus-graft clonal ratios in allografts of patients with graft-donor T cell macrochimerism.

This clone was seen a single time. The antigen is unknown. The CDR3 is 16 residues long. Germline V lookup: CDR1 SNHLY, CDR2 FYNNEI. Trimming removed 0 bases from V and 2 bases from J, with 13 bases in between. The protocol was immunoSEQ multiplex PCR, while the TCRdb copy is restricted to in-frame clones and leaves out a portion. The sample lists about 85,000 clones, less than 95% occurring once. This rearrangement joins TRBV2 to TRBJ2-5; a weak D match, TRBD2 (6 bases). The TCR originated in a human donor who was the organ donor for an intestinal transplant. Sequenced material: unstimulated CD8+ T cells sorted from spleen or lymph node cells, taken before transplant. CDR3 in DNA: TGTGCCAGCAGTGAAGCGGGACTGGGTGTTCAAGAGACCCAGTACTTC. Translation: CASSEAGLGVQETQYF.